Listed below are T cell receptor beta chains from one sample, sequenced in a study of breast tumors, draining lymph nodes, adjacent tissues. Using its own MiXCR run on the multiplex PCR reads, TCRdb lists one record per CDR3 protein. The sample lists 130,000 or so distinct CDR3 sequences; about 20% were seen once. Specimen: axillary lymph node tissue. These receptors were collected from a female donor with breast cancer. Some clones in this sample may be carry-over from other donors' samples. Each CDR3 is given with its conserved first and last residue. The order of the fields is V gene, D gene, J gene, clone size, CDR3 DNA, CDR3 protein. The D gene is left open where the match is weak. The size of a clone is reported for some rows only, either as once, few or many, or as a class for expanded clones.

>TRBV20-1|-|TRBJ2-3|many
TGCAGTGCTGCCGACGGAGGCACAGATACGCAGTATTTT
CSAADGGTDTQYF
>TRBV27|-|TRBJ1-6|many
TGTGCCAGCAGTTTGGGGTCCTCCCCCCATTCACCCCTCCACTTT
CASSLGSSPHSPLHF
>TRBV7-2|TRBD2|TRBJ2-7|many
TGTGCCAGCAGCTTATGGGAGCGGGAGGCCGCGGAGCAGTACTTC
CASSLWEREAAEQYF
>TRBV19|-|TRBJ1-6|many
TGTGCCAGTAGTATCGCGGAGGTCAGGGTTAATAATTCACCCCTCCACTTT
CASSIAEVRVNNSPLHF
>TRBV29-1|TRBD1|TRBJ2-7|many
TGCAGCCCCATCCAATACCTACAGGGGTACGAGCAGTACTTC
CSPIQYLQGYEQYF
>TRBV12-3/TRBV12-4|-|TRBJ2-1|few
TGTGCCAGCAGTTTGATAGTGGGTTATGAGCAGTTCTTC
CASSLIVGYEQFF
>TRBV3-1|-|TRBJ2-2|few
TGTGCCAGCGGTGGAGCGAACACCGGGGAGCTGTTTTTT
CASGGANTGELFF
>TRBV20-1|-|TRBJ1-2|many
TGCAGTGCTAGCCTGGATGGCTACACCTTC
CSASLDGYTF
>TRBV20-1|-|TRBJ1-6|many
TGCAGTGCACCCGGGACGGGGACGAATTCACCCCTCCACTTT
CSAPGTGTNSPLHF
>TRBV27|TRBD1|TRBJ1-1|-
TGTGCCAGCAGTGCGACAGGGTATACCTTGGAAGCTTTCTTT
CASSATGYTLEAFF
>TRBV5-6|-|TRBJ1-5|many
TGTGCCAGCAGCTTGAATTACGGTAGCAATCAGCCCCAGCATTTT
CASSLNYGSNQPQHF
>TRBV18|TRBD2|TRBJ2-1|-
TGTGCCAGCTCACCCGGGACTAGCGGGAGGTCTTCCTACAATGAGCAGTTCTTC
CASSPGTSGRSSYNEQFF
>TRBV2|TRBD2|TRBJ2-7|many
TGTGCCAGCAGTAACGCGGTGGGACTAGCAGCCGAGCAGTACTTC
CASSNAVGLAAEQYF
>TRBV3-1|TRBD2|TRBJ2-1|many
TGTGCCAGCAGCCTGGTTAGCGGGAGGGTAGGGGATGAGCAGTTCTTC
CASSLVSGRVGDEQFF
>TRBV6-1|-|TRBJ1-6|many
TGTGCCAGCAGTGAACGACTCGGATATTCAAATTCACCCCTCCACTTT
CASSERLGYSNSPLHF
>TRBV7-9|-|TRBJ2-3|many
TGTGCAAGCCGCACGGGGGAGTGGGCAGATACGCAGTATTTT
CASRTGEWADTQYF
>TRBV11-2|TRBD2|TRBJ2-1|-
TGTGCCAGCAGCCCTGGGACTAGCGGGAGTAGCTATGAGCAGTTCTTC
CASSPGTSGSSYEQFF
>TRBV9|TRBD1|TRBJ1-2|many
TGTGCCAGCAGCGCCGGGACAGGGAGCTTTTATGGCTACACCTTC
CASSAGTGSFYGYTF
>TRBV20-1|-|TRBJ1-2|many
TGCAGTGCTAGCTCCGGTGGGGGGGGGACCCCTTATGGCTACACCTTC
CSASSGGGGTPYGYTF
>TRBV20-1|-|TRBJ1-6|many
TGCAGTCTGGATCGCCCGAGCTCCTATAATTCACCCCTCCACTTT
CSLDRPSSYNSPLHF
>TRBV20-1|-|TRBJ2-4|-
TGCAGTGCTACCCACCAAAACATTCAGTACTTC
CSATHQNIQYF
>TRBV5-1|TRBD2|TRBJ2-1|many
TGCGCCAGCAGCCCGCGAGGGTTAGCGGGAAGAAATGAGCAGTTCTTC
CASSPRGLAGRNEQFF
>TRBV28|-|TRBJ2-2|few
TGTGCCAGCAGTCCCCCCGGGATCACCGGGGAGCTGTTTTTT
CASSPPGITGELFF
>TRBV7-9|-|TRBJ2-1|many
TGTGCCAGCAGCTTACGGCCACTCAATGAGCAGTTCTTC
CASSLRPLNEQFF
>TRBV13|TRBD2|TRBJ2-3|-
TGTGCCAGCAGCTTCCGGACTAGCGGGCACCACACAGATACGCAGTATTTT
CASSFRTSGHHTDTQYF
>TRBV20-1|-|TRBJ2-7|many
TGCAGTGCTAGCCGGGGGTTCTACGAGCAGTACTTC
CSASRGFYEQYF
>TRBV7-9|TRBD1|TRBJ2-5|many
TGTGCCAGCAGCATCTCCGGGACAGGGTACCAAGAGACCCAGTACTTC
CASSISGTGYQETQYF
>TRBV20-1|TRBD1|TRBJ1-1|-
TGCAGTGCTACACAGGGGACCACTGAAGCTTTCTTT
CSATQGTTEAFF
>TRBV6-5|-|TRBJ2-7|many
TGTGCCAGCAGTTACTCGATCCGGGGAGTGTACGAGCAGTACTTC
CASSYSIRGVYEQYF
>TRBV7-2|-|TRBJ2-1|many
TGTGCCAGCAGCTTATTTGGGCGGGACAGCTCCTACAATGAGCAGTTCTTC
CASSLFGRDSSYNEQFF
>TRBV10-3|-|TRBJ2-6|many
TGTGCCATCACAAGTGGTATGGTGCTCAGCTCTGGGGCCAACGTCCTGACTTTC
CAITSGMVLSSGANVLTF
>TRBV11-2|-|TRBJ2-1|many
TGTGCCAGCAGCTTTAACTACGGCGGGCAGGGTGACGGCAATGAGCAGTTCTTC
CASSFNYGGQGDGNEQFF
>TRBV6-5|TRBD1|TRBJ2-1|many
TGTGCCAGCAGTGTCGCCGGGACAGAGAACAATGAGCAGTTCTTC
CASSVAGTENNEQFF
>TRBV5-4|TRBD2|TRBJ2-3|many
TGTGCCAGCAGCTTATGGACTAGCGGTTACACAGATACGCAGTATTTT
CASSLWTSGYTDTQYF
>TRBV20-1|-|TRBJ1-4|many
TGCAGTGCTTTTACCCCGGATGGAGAAAAACTGTTTTTT
CSAFTPDGEKLFF
>TRBV12-3/TRBV12-4|-|TRBJ1-5|many
TGTGCCAGCAGCTTGCGAGGAAGCAATCAGCCCCAGCATTTT
CASSLRGSNQPQHF
>TRBV10-3|-|TRBJ2-2|many
TGTGCCATCAGTGGTTCCGGGACAACGAACACCGGGGAGCTGTTTTTT
CAISGSGTTNTGELFF
>TRBV10-3|-|TRBJ2-5|many
TGTGCCATCAGTGGAGTAAGCGGTCAAGAGACCCAGTACTTC
CAISGVSGQETQYF
>TRBV27|TRBD2|TRBJ2-2|few
TGTGCCAGCAGGCCCGGGACTAGCGGGAGCGGCACCGGGGAGCTGTTTTTT
CASRPGTSGSGTGELFF
>TRBV24-1|TRBD2|TRBJ2-7|many
TGTGCCACCAGTGATTCTACTAGCGCCTACGAGCAGTACTTC
CATSDSTSAYEQYF
>TRBV6-5|TRBD1|TRBJ2-7|many
TGTGCCAGCAGGAACCCAGGGGGTCGCGCCGAGCAGTACTTC
CASRNPGGRAEQYF
>TRBV5-6|-|TRBJ2-5|many
TGTGCCAGCAGCTTGGACGGAGTCCAAGAGACCCAGTACTTC
CASSLDGVQETQYF
>TRBV10-3|-|TRBJ1-4|many
TGTGCCATCAGTGAGTCGTGGAATGAAAAACTGTTTTTT
CAISESWNEKLFF
>TRBV3-1|TRBD2|TRBJ2-5|-
TGTGCCAGCAGCCCGGGAGGCCGGGGGGAGACCCAGTACTTC
CASSPGGRGETQYF
>TRBV20-1|-|TRBJ2-2|many
TGCAGTGCTAGTAATAGGGTCTCCGGCACCGGGGAGCTGTTTTTT
CSASNRVSGTGELFF
>TRBV5-6|TRBD1|TRBJ2-5|many
TGTGCCAGCACCGGCTGGCAGGGGGAAGAGACCCAGTACTTC
CASTGWQGEETQYF
>TRBV5-1|-|TRBJ2-3|many
TGCGCCAGCAGCTCCAGGGGTTCACACACAGATACGCAGTATTTT
CASSSRGSHTDTQYF
>TRBV24-1|TRBD1|TRBJ2-7|many
TGTGCCACCAGTGAGGGACAGGGGGCCTACGAGCAGTACTTC
CATSEGQGAYEQYF
>TRBV13|-|TRBJ2-2|-
TGTGCCAGCAGCTTGACCCCGAACACCGGGGAGCTGTTTTTT
CASSLTPNTGELFF
>TRBV12-5|-|TRBJ2-5|many
TGTGCTAGTGGTTTGGGAAGTCGGGACCAAGAGACCCAGTACTTC
CASGLGSRDQETQYF
>TRBV20-1|TRBD1|TRBJ2-1|many
TGCAGTGCTCTTGGACAGGGCTTAAACAATGAGCAGTTCTTC
CSALGQGLNNEQFF
>TRBV28|TRBD2|TRBJ2-5|few
TGTGCCAGCAGTACCCCGGGACTAGCGAGAGAGACCCAGTACTTC
CASSTPGLARETQYF
>TRBV10-3|TRBD2|TRBJ2-1|many
TGTGCCACCATACGGGAGGGCCACAATGAGCAGTTCTTC
CATIREGHNEQFF
>TRBV18|TRBD1|TRBJ1-2|many
TGTGCCAGCTCACTAGTAGCGGACAGGGACTATGGCTACACCTTC
CASSLVADRDYGYTF
>TRBV6-2/TRBV6-3|-|TRBJ2-1|few
TGTGCCAGCAGTTACAGGAGGGGATACCTTTACAATGAGCAGTTCTTC
CASSYRRGYLYNEQFF
>TRBV27|-|TRBJ2-1|many
TGTGCCAGCAGCCTTGGCTATGAGCAGTTCTTC
CASSLGYEQFF
>TRBV5-4|TRBD1|TRBJ1-2|few
TGTGCCAGCAGCCCGGGGGCAGGGGGGCTCTATGGCTACACCTTC
CASSPGAGGLYGYTF